Shown below are 14 T cell receptor beta chains from a single sample sequenced in a study of T cell repertoires in cytomegalovirus infection. TCRdb used MiXCR to reprocess the reads, holding one entry per CDR3 protein. The repertoire holds 680,000 or so distinct CDR3 sequences, with 35% to 45% as singletons. Sample: PBMCs. These receptors were collected from a human donor in good health (CMV status not recorded). Some clones in this sample may be carry-over from other donors' samples.

J is TRBJ1-2 and V is TRBV12-3 or TRBV12-4; unclear D gene. The CDR3 has 13 residues. V was trimmed by 0 bases and J by 5 bases, leaving 7 bases between them. The CDR3 bases are TGTGCCAGCAGTTTAGCAGGGATGTATGGCTACACCTTC. It yields the protein CASSLAGMYGYTF.

This clonotype was observed a handful of times. Since a much larger clone is just one base distant, this may be a read error. For the CDR3, the DNA is TGTGCCAGCAGGGAAGGGGCAACTTTGGAGCTGTACTTC. The encoded protein is CASREGATLELYF. The chain is built from TRBV7-2 and TRBJ2-7, with D maybe TRBD1 (5 bases). The CDR3 sequence is 13 residues long. The germline gives CDR1 SGHTA, CDR2 FQGNSA.

The chain carries TRBV25-1 and TRBJ2-7; 9 nucleotides agree with TRBD1. Germline V gives CDR1 MGHDK, CDR2 SYGVNS. The junction had 10 bases not matched to a gene; V was cut back by 5 bases and J by 2 bases. CDR3 length equals 16 residues. The CDR3 sequence: CASSINDRGNPYEQYF. CDR3 bases: TGTGCCAGCAGTATAAACGACAGGGGGAACCCCTACGAGCAGTACTTC.

The sample holds many counts of this clonotype. The gene calls are TRBV28 and TRBJ1-2; no reliable D call. The CDR3 contains 15 residues. Germline loops: CDR1 MDHEN, CDR2 SYDVKM. Between the trimmed V and J ends, which lost 2 bases and 0 bases, there was a span of 10 bases. For the CDR3, the DNA is TGTGCCAGCAGTTTAGTCAGCTTAGCTAACTATGGCTACACCTTC. Translating it yields CASSLVSLANYGYTF.

This chain uses TRBV10-2 with TRBJ2-7; D is ambiguous. Trimming took 3 bases from V and 5 from J, leaving 2 bases between them. The CDR3 runs 10 residues. From germline, CDR1 is WSHSY and CDR2 SAAADI. CDR3 loop: CASSDNEQYF. DNA of the CDR3: TGCGCCAGCAGTGACAACGAGCAGTACTTC.

Many counts were recorded for this clonotype. The V gene is TRBV7-6, the J gene TRBJ2-7; D remains unclear. The germline V gene encodes CDR1 SGHVS and CDR2 FNYEAQ. V was clipped by 4 bases and J by 0 bases, with 10 bases between them. CDR3 length: 14 amino acids. In nucleotides, the CDR3 is TGTGCCAGCAGCTCTCTGGGTTTCTCCTACGAGCAGTACTTC. Translated, it gives CASSSLGFSYEQYF. Using reference TRBV7-6 and TRBJ2-7 for the parts outside the CDR3, the full variable domain is GAGVSQSPRYKVTKRGQDVALRCDPISGHVSLYWYRQALGQGPEFLTYFNYEAQQDKSGLPNDRFSAERPEGSISTLTIQRTEQRDSAMYRCASSSLGFSYEQYFGPGTRLTVT.

This clonotype turned up a few times. V gene TRBV7-8 combines with J gene TRBJ1-2; perhaps TRBD1 as D (5 bases). Trimming removed 5 bases at V and 7 bases at J, with 17 bases between. This CDR3 spans 14 amino acids. Germline loops: CDR1 SGHVS, CDR2 FQNEAQ. The CDR3: CASSRNQGFGGYTF. The CDR3, as DNA: TGTGCCAGCAGCAGAAATCAGGGATTCGGTGGCTACACCTTC.

The J gene is TRBJ2-3, the V gene TRBV28, with 9 nucleotides matching TRBD2. Germline trimming cut 5 bases from V and 2 bases from J; bases unmatched to any gene: 8. The CDR3 sequence is 16 residues long. Per germline, CDR1 MDHEN and CDR2 SYDVKM. The CDR3 loop is CASSKTSGGNTDTQYF. For the CDR3, the DNA is TGTGCCAGCAGTAAAACCAGCGGGGGGAACACAGATACGCAGTATTTT.

This clonotype has a handful of counts. The rearrangement joins TRBV12-3 or TRBV12-4 to TRBJ1-1; D might be TRBD1 (5 bases). The length of the CDR3 is 14 residues. Trimming stripped 4 bases from V and 6 bases from J, with 15 bases between. The CDR3 sequence is CASSWGVREAEAFF. In DNA form, the CDR3 reads TGTGCCAGCAGTTGGGGGGTTAGGGAGGCTGAAGCTTTCTTT.

As to this clonotype: An end of the junction does not agree with germline; a read error may underlie this. The V call is TRBV29-1, the J call TRBJ2-2; a possible D gene is TRBD1 (7 bases). The length of the CDR3 is 15 residues. Germline lookup yields CDR1 SQVTM and CDR2 ANQGSEA. CDR3 residues: CSVEGGGTYTGELFF. The CDR3 region has the DNA TGCAGCGTCGAAGGGGGCGGGACCTACACCGGGGAGCTGTTTTTT.

This rearrangement joins TRBV25-1 to TRBJ2-7, with a tentative D call TRBD1 (6 bases). Germline V lookup: CDR1 MGHDK, CDR2 SYGVNS. This CDR3 is 13 amino acids long. The CDR3 DNA follows: TGTGCCAGCAGTTATTGGGACACCTACGAGCATTACGTC. Translation: CASSYWDTYEHYV.

In the case of this clonotype: This is likely a read error, given that the CDR3 carries no conserved phenylalanine or tryptophan at its end. The chain links TRBV28 to TRBJ2-1, with TRBD2 matching 11 bases. The junction had 2 bases not matched to a gene; V was cut back by 3 bases and J by 4 bases. Germline CDR1 MDHEN, CDR2 SYDVKM. This CDR3 comprises 15 residues. Here the CDR3 reads CASSFLAGGYNEQFL. The DNA for the CDR3 is TGTGCCAGCAGTTTTTTAGCGGGAGGGTACAATGAGCAGTTCTTA.

The CDR3 sequence: CASSSPRTEAFF. CDR3 coding DNA: TGCGCCAGCAGCTCCCCAAGAACTGAAGCTTTCTTT. The chain couples TRBV5-1 to TRBJ1-1; D remains unclear. Germline assignment: CDR1 SGHRS and CDR2 YFSETQ. V was shortened by 3 bases and J by 5 bases, with 8 bases between the two germline ends. The CDR3 sequence is 12 residues long.

The gene calls are TRBV10-3 and TRBJ2-7, with 9 bases matching TRBD1. The CDR3 extends over 15 amino acids. The J segment lost 4 bases and the V segment lost 6 bases, leaving 10 bases of the junction unmatched. Germline-derived CDR1 and CDR2 are ENHRY and SYGVKD. CDR3 loop: CAISEDGTGRYEQYF. In DNA, the CDR3 is TGTGCCATCAGCGAAGATGGGACAGGGAGGTACGAGCAGTACTTC.